The clone carrying this T cell receptor beta chain was seen only a few times. Its antigen is still unknown. For TCRbeta, the library was prepared with unique molecular identifiers. TCRdb processed the PCR reads anew with MiXCR; each CDR3 protein has one entry. The sample consists of some 290,000 distinct CDR3 sequences, approximately 23% of them appearing once. The source of the sample is a study of T-cell reconstitution after alpha-beta-depleted transplantation in children. General study results and limits: Alpha-beta T cells about two months after transplant reportedly derived from several hundred expanded graft clones.

The CDR3 length is 12 residues. V lost 8 bases and J lost 5, with 13 bases in between. From germline, CDR1 is SQVTM and CDR2 ANQGSEA. V is TRBV29-1 and J is TRBJ2-1, with D perhaps matching TRBD1 (5 bases). The sample consisted of PBMCs, mostly from graft donor cells, taken 180 days after TCRalphabeta/CD19-depleted stem cell transplant. This clonotype originated in a male patient younger than 18 who had a stem cell transplant for acute lymphoblastic leukemia, so the T cells may come from the graft donor. Here the CDR3 reads CSLSLGDNEQFF. CDR3 nucleotide sequence: TGCAGCCTTTCCCTAGGGGACAATGAGCAGTTCTTC.